This T cell receptor beta chain is from a study of blood T cell repertoires in COVID-19. In the source study's methods: For nucleated cells, counts were estimated from reference gene primer amplification. Generated by immunoSEQ multiplex PCR, the TCRdb table keeps only in-frame clones and is missing some. V and J calls and clone size are as listed in that table; D and trimming were resolved from the DNA. The sample shows 130,000 to 150,000 clones, approximately 85% of them seen only once. The germline CDR1 and CDR2 sequences are DFQATT and SNEGSKA (reference sequence). The CDR3 loop spans 12 amino acids. V shed 3 bases and J 7 bases; nucleotides not matched to a gene: 2.

The sequenced material came from peripheral blood. The TCR was taken from a man in his sixties or seventies with acute or convalescent COVID-19. J is TRBJ1-5 and V is TRBV20-1, with TRBD1 matching over 8 bases. The CDR3 protein is CSASGTGQPQHF. The CDR3 DNA reads TGCAGTGCTAGTGGGACAGGCCAGCCCCAGCATTTT.